The 17 T cell receptor beta chains below all came from one sample that was sequenced in a study of response to subunit inactivated influenza vaccine. Using its own MiXCR run on the RT-PCR reads, TCRdb lists one record per CDR3 protein. Counted here are around 480,000 distinct CDR3 sequences, 9.5% to 13% occurring once; the ten biggest clones make up about 12%. This specimen consisted of PBMCs from blood, obtained roughly 6 weeks after vaccination. These receptors were taken from a man between 45 and 60 years old who received an inactivated influenza vaccine.

Remarks on this clonotype: This clone may be a read error of a much larger clone one base away. This chain uses TRBV29-1 with TRBJ2-3; D is uncertain. Germline V CDR1 and CDR2: SQVTM, ANQGSEA. Trimming took off 1 base at V and 2 bases at J, with 7 bases between the two ends. This CDR3 is 13 amino acids long. In DNA form, the CDR3 reads TGCAGCGTTGAAGGGCGGCTCACAGATACGCAGTATTTT. Translation gives CSVEGRLTDTQYF.

The chain recombines TRBV7-3 with TRBJ2-1; D not resolved. This CDR3 has 18 residues. The germline V and J ends were trimmed by 5 bases and 1 base, with 21 bases remaining between them. Germline CDR1 reads SGHTA; CDR2 reads FQGTGA. The CDR3 nucleotides read TGTGCCAGCAGCCTTACGGGCGCTTCTTTTGGGTCCTACAATGAGCAGTTCTTC. This codes for CASSLTGASFGSYNEQFF.

In this sample, this clonotype turned up a few times. The J gene is TRBJ2-3, the V gene TRBV6-1; D is perhaps TRBD1 or TRBD2 (6 bases each). V lost 6 bases, J lost 4 bases, and 17 bases lay in between. The CDR3 spans 15 residues. Germline lookup yields CDR1 MNHNS and CDR2 SASEGT. DNA for the CDR3: TGTGCCAGCAGGAGTGCGGAGGGGGGTGCAGATACGCAGTATTTT. It translates to CASRSAEGGADTQYF.

The V call is TRBV4-3, the J call TRBJ2-2; D may match TRBD1 or TRBD2 (5 bases each). The CDR3 spans 16 residues. The germline V gene has CDR1 LGHNA and CDR2 YSLEER. V lost 4 bases and J 7 bases, leaving 19 bases between the germline ends. The CDR3 region is CASSPSRGSGVGELFF. CDR3 bases: TGCGCCAGCAGCCCAAGCCGGGGCAGTGGGGTCGGGGAGCTGTTTTTT.

This clonotype was seen more than once but under ten times. This rearrangement joins TRBV20-1 to TRBJ2-1; D possibly corresponds to TRBD1 (5 bases). V was clipped by 0 bases and J by 1 base, with 13 bases between them. From germline, CDR1 is DFQATT and CDR2 SNEGSKA (reference sequence). The CDR3 runs to 16 residues. The CDR3 protein is CSARDWQGGSYNEQFF. CDR3 nucleotides: TGCAGTGCTAGAGATTGGCAGGGTGGGTCCTACAATGAGCAGTTCTTC.

J is TRBJ2-1 and V is TRBV12-3 or TRBV12-4; 9 bases map to TRBD1. The CDR3 has 13 amino acids. The V segment lost 6 bases and the J segment 7 bases; nucleotides outside the gene matches: 4. This chain's CDR3 is CASSRDRANEQFF. CDR3 DNA: TGTGCCAGCAGCCGGGACAGGGCTAATGAGCAGTTCTTC.

This clonotype came up many times. This chain connects TRBV28 to TRBJ2-3, with D perhaps matching TRBD2 (6 bases). The V end lost 4 bases, the J end lost 3 bases, and 17 bases lay between the germline ends. Germline CDR1 and CDR2: MDHEN and SYDVKM. The CDR3 is made up of 16 amino acids. The CDR3 region has the DNA TGTGCCAGCAGTTCTCGGAGGGGTATGGTGACAGATACGCAGTATTTT. Protein product: CASSSRRGMVTDTQYF.

This clonotype has a handful of counts. One end of the junction does not line up with germline, which may come from a read error. V gene TRBV7-2 combines with J gene TRBJ2-7, with 7 nucleotides matching TRBD2. This CDR3 is built from 13 residues. Germline V gene lookup returns CDR1 SGHTA and CDR2 FQGNSA. The CDR3 region is CASSLALVGTKFF. CDR3 in DNA: TGTGCCAGCAGCTTAGCGCTCGTCGGGACTAAATTCTTC.

J is TRBJ2-3 and V is TRBV20-1; D perhaps matches TRBD2 (6 bases). This CDR3 spans 16 amino acids. Trimming left V 0 bases short and J 0 bases short, with 13 bases between. From germline, CDR1 is DFQATT and CDR2 SNEGSKA (reference sequence). The CDR3, as DNA: TGCAGTGCTAGAGATTGGCTAGCGAGTAGCACAGATACGCAGTATTTT. Its protein product is CSARDWLASSTDTQYF.

The V call is TRBV6-1, the J call TRBJ2-5; D unclear. Germline loops: CDR1 MNHNS, CDR2 SASEGT. The V end lost 2 bases, the J end lost 1 base, and 11 bases lay between the germline ends. There are 15 residues in the CDR3. CDR3 sequence reads: CASSESVVVQETQYF. The CDR3 DNA reads as TGTGCCAGCAGTGAAAGCGTAGTGGTCCAAGAGACCCAGTACTTC.

This clonotype was picked up many times. The chain combines TRBV7-8 with TRBJ2-7, with 8 bases aligning to TRBD1. Germline lookup yields CDR1 SGHVS and CDR2 FQNEAQ. V dropped 2 bases and J dropped 5; count of bases not matched to a gene: 8. The CDR3 consists of 15 residues. CDR3 bases: TGTGCCAGCAGCTTAAGACGACAGGGGATCCACGAGCAGTACTTC. This encodes CASSLRRQGIHEQYF.

The chain joins TRBV3-1 to TRBJ1-1; no clear D gene. Germline V gene sequence: CDR1 LGHDT, CDR2 YNNKEL (reference sequence). The length of the CDR3 is 13 residues. The germline V and J ends were trimmed by 5 bases and 2 bases, with 9 bases remaining between them. CDR3 nucleotides: TGTGCCAGCAGCGCACCAAGCAACACTGAAGCTTTCTTT. Its translation is CASSAPSNTEAFF.

V gene TRBV6-2 or TRBV6-3 combines with J gene TRBJ2-7, with D maybe TRBD2 (6 bases). This CDR3 spans 13 amino acids. Germline V gene data show CDR1 as MNHEY and CDR2 as SVGEGT. V dropped 10 bases and J dropped 4 bases, with 17 bases sitting between them. The DNA of the CDR3 is TGTGCCACCAAGATATCAGGAGGGTACGAGCAGTACTTC. This gives the protein CATKISGGYEQYF.

The chain has TRBV5-1 and TRBJ2-4; possible D gene TRBD2, 6 bases. V lost 4 bases to trimming and J lost 9 bases, with 17 bases between them. The CDR3 is 14 residues long. From germline, CDR1 is SGHRS and CDR2 YFSETQ. The CDR3 nucleotides are TGCGCCAGCAGCCCAAACTGGGGGGATGGCATTCAGTACTTC. This sequence encodes CASSPNWGDGIQYF.

This chain links TRBV27 with TRBJ1-6; tentative D call: TRBD1 (5 bases). There are 14 residues in the CDR3. Per germline, CDR1 MNHEY and CDR2 SMNVEV (reference sequence). The V gene lost 3 bases and the J gene lost 10 bases, with 13 bases spanning the gap. DNA of the CDR3: TGTGCCAGCAGTTTTCCAGCGAGGGGATCACCCCTCCACTTT. Translating gives CASSFPARGSPLHF.

This clonotype was counted a few times. The gene calls are TRBV4-2 and TRBJ1-2; D is uncertain. The length of the CDR3 is 12 residues. V was pared by 2 bases and J by 4 bases, with 5 bases between. Germline CDR1 reads LGHNA; CDR2 reads YNFKEQ. Here the CDR3 reads CASSQPLYGYTF. For the CDR3, the DNA is TGTGCCAGCAGCCAACCCCTCTATGGCTACACCTTC.

The chain links TRBV5-6 to TRBJ2-7; perhaps TRBD1 as D (5 bases). The CDR3 sequence is 12 residues long. V lost 2 bases and J 6 bases, leaving 9 bases between the germline ends. Germline V gene sequence: CDR1 SGHDT, CDR2 YYEEEE. CDR3 coding DNA: TGTGCCAGCAGCTTTGACAGTGTCGAGCAGTACTTC. Its translation is CASSFDSVEQYF.